This TCR beta chain was documented in a study of blood T cell repertoires in COVID-19. Trimming took off 0 bases at V and 0 bases at J, with 8 bases between the two ends. The CDR3 has 15 amino acids. Looked up from germline, CDR1 is SGHRS and CDR2 is YFSETQ. TCRdb keeps only in-frame clones here, not all; method: immunoSEQ multiplex PCR. The data hold more than 75,000 clones, with approximately 90% observed a single time. The rearrangement uses TRBV5-1 and TRBJ2-3; D perhaps matches TRBD1 (5 bases). The specimen was peripheral blood. This sequence was found in a man aged 30-40 years with acute or convalescent COVID-19. CDR3 coding DNA: TGCGCCAGCAGCTTGGGGCCAGGGAGCACAGATACGCAGTATTTT. Translating gives CASSLGPGSTDTQYF.